This is a list of T cell receptor beta chains from one sample in a study of blood T cells in healthy people across ages. From the 5' RACE reads, TCRdb called clonotypes with MiXCR, one entry per CDR3 protein. The sample holds about 1.5 million distinct CDR3 sequences; 40% to 45% are singletons and the top ten take around 4%. Sequenced: blood. The receptors here all came from a woman aged 18 to 35 in good health. The CDR3 runs from the conserved cysteine through the conserved F or W. The order of the fields is J gene, V gene, clone size, D gene, CDR3 protein, CDR3 DNA. The D gene is left open where the match is weak. The size entry is marked missing in some rows and otherwise reads once, few, many or a size class.

>TRBJ1-1|TRBV5-1|few|TRBD1
CASRPGTGGLNTEAFF
TGCGCCAGCAGACCCGGGACAGGGGGCTTGAACACTGAAGCTTTCTTT
>TRBJ2-1|TRBV2|NA|NA
CASDSDGESYNEQFF
TGTGCCAGCGACTCGGACGGCGAGTCATACAATGAGCAGTTCTTC
>TRBJ1-1|TRBV27|few|NA
CASSPKRQRLNTEAFF
TGTGCCAGCAGTCCAAAGCGACAACGACTGAACACTGAAGCTTTCTTT
>TRBJ2-7|TRBV23-1|NA|NA
CASSRSAGRYEQYF
TGCGCCAGCAGTCGATCGGCAGGTCGATACGAGCAGTACTTC
>TRBJ2-3|TRBV29-1|NA|NA
CSVGGGPTDTQYF
TGCAGCGTTGGTGGGGGGCCCACAGATACGCAGTATTTT
>TRBJ1-2|TRBV29-1|NA|NA
CSGNQGGGYTF
TGCAGCGGCAACCAGGGCGGTGGCTACACCTTC
>TRBJ2-7|TRBV5-1|NA|NA
CASSLMGRRSGSEYEQYF
TGCGCCAGCAGCTTGATGGGTAGAAGGTCCGGGAGCGAGTACGAGCAGTACTTC
>TRBJ1-6|TRBV12-3/TRBV12-4|NA|NA
CASSSARRNSPLHF
TGTGCCAGCAGTTCCGCCCGGAGGAATTCACCCCTCCACTTT
>TRBJ2-7|TRBV29-1|NA|NA
CSVIQSYEQYF
TGCAGCGTAATACAGAGCTACGAGCAGTACTTC
>TRBJ2-1|TRBV11-2|few|NA
CASRGTSGNEQFF
TGTGCCAGCCGTGGGACGAGTGGGAATGAGCAGTTCTTC
>TRBJ1-1|TRBV12-3/TRBV12-4|NA|NA
CASSLMQFTEAFF
TGTGCCAGCAGTTTAATGCAGTTCACTGAAGCTTTCTTT
>TRBJ2-1|TRBV2|many|TRBD2
CASKGGRGGLVRYNEQFF
TGTGCCAGCAAAGGTGGTCGGGGGGGCCTGGTTAGGTACAATGAGCAGTTCTTC
>TRBJ1-4|TRBV12-3/TRBV12-4|NA|NA
CASSLSAGRHEKLFF
TGTGCCAGCAGTTTATCGGCAGGGCGGCATGAAAAACTGTTTTTT
>TRBJ2-3|TRBV27|few|NA
CASSLWGSPSTDTQYF
TGTGCCAGCAGTTTATGGGGTAGCCCTAGCACAGATACGCAGTATTTT
>TRBJ2-1|TRBV14|few|NA
CASSQDQNYNEQFF
TGTGCCAGCAGCCAAGACCAGAATTACAATGAGCAGTTCTTC
>TRBJ2-7|TRBV25-1|NA|NA
CASRRGHEQYF
TGTGCCAGCAGAAGGGGCCACGAGCAGTACTTC
>TRBJ2-3|TRBV7-9|few|NA
CASSFQGISDTQYF
TGTGCCAGCAGCTTCCAGGGGATATCAGATACGCAGTATTTT
>TRBJ2-5|TRBV4-3|NA|NA
CASSQEPAGQLNEQYF
TGCGCCAGCAGCCAAGAACCCGCTGGGCAGCTGAATGAGCAGTACTTC
>TRBJ1-1|TRBV29-1|NA|TRBD1
CSVDLGTGGTEAFF
TGCAGCGTTGATCTAGGGACAGGGGGCACTGAAGCTTTCTTT
>TRBJ2-4|TRBV4-3|NA|NA
CASVSRSQAKNIQYF
TGCGCCAGCGTCTCTAGAAGCCAAGCCAAAAACATTCAGTACTTC